This T cell receptor (beta chain) was identified during a study of cytomegalovirus exposure and HLA in healthy donors. Amplification used 60 Vbeta primers and 13 Jbeta primers. The assay was immunoSEQ multiplex PCR, and TCRdb's table has in-frame clones only and misses some. Of about 150,000 clones listed, approximately 10% are singletons. As regards this clone: The antigen remains undetermined.

Findings and caveats of the study: For most TCR beta V segments, an earlier analysis put the productive rate at about 87% or about 30% of the time. TCR beta V- and J-gene trimming, according to a later analysis, was linked to a missense DCLRE1C variant.

Material for sequencing was PBMCs. The clonotype was recovered from a woman in her forties in good health and CMV-seropositive.

The CDR3: CASALSAGGGPYNEQFF. CDR3 nucleotide sequence: TGTGCTAGTGCCCTCTCCGCCGGCGGGGGGCCGTACAATGAGCAGTTCTTC. The chain couples TRBV12-5 to TRBJ2-1; the match to TRBD2 covers 8 bases. CDR1 is LGHNT and CDR2 is FRNRAP in the germline V gene. This CDR3 has 17 residues. V lost 7 bases to trimming and J lost 4 bases; unmatched junction nucleotides: 15.